This T cell receptor (beta chain) was sequenced during a study of early T cells in non-severe SARS-CoV-2 infection. TCRdb reprocessed the 5' RACE reads via MiXCR and lists one record per CDR3 protein. The sample shows over 85,000 distinct CDR3 sequences, under 15% of them seen only once. There are a few counts of this clonotype. The CDR3 covers 14 residues. Looked up from germline, CDR1 is SQVTM and CDR2 is ANQGSEA. V lost 4 bases, J lost 6 bases, and 19 bases lay in between. The TCR comes from an adult who was a healthcare worker with PCR-confirmed SARS-CoV-2 infection or an uninfected control (not recorded which). Sequenced input: whole blood. This chain links TRBV29-1 with TRBJ2-7; D call uncertain. The CDR3 here is CSVVGEDPTAEQYF. CDR3 nucleotides: TGCAGCGTTGTAGGTGAAGACCCGACCGCCGAGCAGTACTTC.